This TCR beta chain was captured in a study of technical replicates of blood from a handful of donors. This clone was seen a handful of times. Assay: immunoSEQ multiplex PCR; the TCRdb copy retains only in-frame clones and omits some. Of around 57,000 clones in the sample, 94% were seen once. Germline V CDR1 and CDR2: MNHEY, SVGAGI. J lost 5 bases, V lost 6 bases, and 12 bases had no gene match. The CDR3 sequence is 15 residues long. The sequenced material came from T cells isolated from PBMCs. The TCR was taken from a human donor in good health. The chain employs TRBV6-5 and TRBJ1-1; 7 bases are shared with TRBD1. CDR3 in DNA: TGTGCCAGCAGACACGAGGGACAGTTGGGTACTGAAGCTTTCTTT. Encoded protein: CASRHEGQLGTEAFF.